This T cell receptor (beta chain) was sequenced for a study of blood T cells in healthy people across ages. There are many counts of this clonotype. The donors, all healthy, were Caucasians living in Russia, aged about 6 to 90. With a J-beta primer mix and a sample-barcoded 5' primer, a second PCR ran 7 to 11 cycles. Each CDR3 protein is one row after TCRdb ran MiXCR on the 5' RACE reads. The sample holds hundreds of thousands of distinct CDR3 sequences, about 34% seen once. Germline V gives CDR1 SGHTA, CDR2 FQGNSA. The CDR3 is 16 amino acids. J gave up 5 bases and V 0 bases, and 6 bases lay outside the gene matches.

The chain carries TRBV7-2 and TRBJ2-1; 8 bases are a match to TRBD1. The origin of this receptor is a woman aged 80 or older in good health. Sequencing was carried out using blood. CDR3 sequence: CASSLARDRFNNEQFF. CDR3 in DNA: TGTGCCAGCAGCTTAGCCAGGGACAGGTTCAACAATGAGCAGTTCTTC.